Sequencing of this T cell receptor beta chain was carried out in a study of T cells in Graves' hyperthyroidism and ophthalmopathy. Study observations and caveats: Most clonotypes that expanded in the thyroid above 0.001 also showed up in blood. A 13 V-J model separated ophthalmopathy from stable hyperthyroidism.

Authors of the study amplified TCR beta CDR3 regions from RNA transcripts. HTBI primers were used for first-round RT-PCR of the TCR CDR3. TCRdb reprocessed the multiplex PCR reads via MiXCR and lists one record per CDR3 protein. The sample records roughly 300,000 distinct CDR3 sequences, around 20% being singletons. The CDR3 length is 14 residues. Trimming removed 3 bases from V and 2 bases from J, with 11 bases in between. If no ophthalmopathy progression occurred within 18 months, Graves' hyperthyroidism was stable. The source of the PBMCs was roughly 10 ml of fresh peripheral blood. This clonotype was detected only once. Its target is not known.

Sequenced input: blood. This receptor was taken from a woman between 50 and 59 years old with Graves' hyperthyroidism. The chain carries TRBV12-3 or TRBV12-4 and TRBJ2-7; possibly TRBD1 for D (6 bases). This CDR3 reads CASSLDRVTYEQYF. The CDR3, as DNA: TGTGCCAGCAGTTTGGACAGAGTGACCTACGAGCAGTACTTC.